This TCR beta chain was sequenced in a study of cytomegalovirus exposure and HLA in healthy donors. 13 Jbeta primers and 60 Vbeta primers were used for the PCR. Clones were sequenced by immunoSEQ multiplex PCR, and TCRdb holds only the in-frame ones, with some missing. This sample has about 230,000 clones, with around 83% found just once. Study-level findings and limits: The majority of TCR sequences were rare, yet some public TCRs appeared in many donors.

As for this clone: Its antigen is not known.

V was pared by 1 base and J by 7 bases, with 14 bases of the junction left unmatched. The germline CDR1 and CDR2 sequences are MGHRA and YSYEKL. This CDR3 is 18 amino acids long. The TCR sequence derives from a girl aged 2-15 years in good health and CMV-seronegative. Sequencing input: PBMCs. The V gene is TRBV4-1, the J gene TRBJ1-4; 8 bases are shared with TRBD1. This chain's CDR3 is CASSQATGQAPTGEKLFF. The CDR3 nucleotides read TGCGCCAGCAGCCAAGCTACGGGACAGGCGCCAACGGGTGAAAAACTGTTTTTT.